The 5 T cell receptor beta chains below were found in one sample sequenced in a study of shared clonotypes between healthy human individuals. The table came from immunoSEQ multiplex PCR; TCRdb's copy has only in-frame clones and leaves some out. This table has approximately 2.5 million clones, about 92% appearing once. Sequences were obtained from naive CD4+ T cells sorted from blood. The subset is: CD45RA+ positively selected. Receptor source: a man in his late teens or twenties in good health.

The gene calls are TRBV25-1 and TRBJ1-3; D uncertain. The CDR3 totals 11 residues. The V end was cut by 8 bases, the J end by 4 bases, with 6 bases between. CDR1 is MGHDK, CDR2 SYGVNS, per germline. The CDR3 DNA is TGTGCCAGCGCGGGGGGAAACACCATATATTTT. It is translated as CASAGGNTIYF.

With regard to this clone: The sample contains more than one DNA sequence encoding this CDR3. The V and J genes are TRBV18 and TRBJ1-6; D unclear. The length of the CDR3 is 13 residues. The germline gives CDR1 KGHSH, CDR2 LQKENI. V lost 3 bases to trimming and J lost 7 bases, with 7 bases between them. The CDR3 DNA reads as TGTGCCAGCTCACCGGGAGGGAATTCACCCCTCCACTTT. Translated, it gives CASSPGGNSPLHF.

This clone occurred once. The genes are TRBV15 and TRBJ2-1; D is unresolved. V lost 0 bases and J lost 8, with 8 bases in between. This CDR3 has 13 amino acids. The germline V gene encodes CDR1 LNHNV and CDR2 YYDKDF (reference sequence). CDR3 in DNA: TGTGCCACCAGCAGAGATCGACAAGATGAGCAGTTCTTC. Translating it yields CATSRDRQDEQFF. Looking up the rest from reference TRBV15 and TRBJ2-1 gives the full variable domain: DAMVIQNPRYQVTQFGKPVTLSCSQTLNHNVMYWYQQKSSQAPKLLFHYYDKDFNNEADTPDNFQSRRPNTSFCFLDIRSPGLGDTAMYLCATSRDRQDEQFFGPGTRLTVL.

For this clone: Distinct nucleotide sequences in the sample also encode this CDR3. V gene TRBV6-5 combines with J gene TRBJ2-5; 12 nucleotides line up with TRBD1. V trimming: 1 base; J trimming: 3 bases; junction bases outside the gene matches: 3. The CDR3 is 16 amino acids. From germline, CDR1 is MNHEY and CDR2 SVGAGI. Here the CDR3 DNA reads TGTGCCAGCAGTTACTTCGGGACAGGGGGCGAAGAGACCCAGTACTTC. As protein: CASSYFGTGGEETQYF.

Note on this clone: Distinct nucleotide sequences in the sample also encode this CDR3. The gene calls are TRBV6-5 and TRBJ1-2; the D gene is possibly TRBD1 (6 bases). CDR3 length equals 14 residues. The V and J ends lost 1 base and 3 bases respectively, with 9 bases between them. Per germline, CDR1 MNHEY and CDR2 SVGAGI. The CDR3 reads CASSYLQGDYGYTF. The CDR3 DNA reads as TGTGCCAGCAGTTACTTACAGGGTGACTATGGCTACACCTTC.